This T cell receptor (beta chain) was sequenced during a study of T cell responses to AZD1222 COVID-19 vaccine (dated by TCRdb to the early 2020s). With regard to the full study: AZD1222 recipients with second doses at about 4 weeks or about 12 weeks were pooled, because spike-specific TCR depth and breadth did not differ between schedules. Enrollment into the trials was organized by age into subgroups of 18-55, 56-69 and 70-plus years, and those subgroups contained approximately 150, 30 and 60 TCR-sequenced participants, respectively. A total of just over 230 trial participants underwent TCR sequencing, of whom about 210 had received two doses of AZD1222 and some 26 had received two doses of the MenACWY control vaccine.

The time point label, as the study defines it: baseline before first vaccination. Vaccinee samples were obtained from the UK trials COV001 and COV002, which included a single-blind randomized controlled phase 2/3 trial of AZD1222 (ChAdOx1 nCoV-19) in healthy adults. Trial participant PBMC samples were collected at day 0 and day 28 after the second dose for TCRbeta chain sequencing. The CDR3 regions of human TCRbeta chains were subjected to immunosequencing. Per the original workflow: Repertoire TCRs were checked for matches against a reference library of SARS-CoV-2-specific TCRs that had been generated using the MIRA antigen-specificity platform. Breadth meant the fraction of unique TCRs that were SARS-CoV-2-associated, whereas depth meant the fraction of total T cells that were SARS-CoV-2-associated. Using the MIRA data, each spike-specific TCR was mapped to the spike region that the TCR reacts to and placed in a CD4 or CD8 class. Log10-transformed breadth and depth values were compared by one-way ANOVA with Sidak's multiple comparisons tests. TCRdb limited this immuneACCESS table to in-frame rearrangements with V and J called. A share of clones is missing; checked studies link under half to unresolved V genes, and the rest is unexplained. That table supplies the V and J calls and clone size; D and trimming were determined from the DNA. The table for this sample lists approximately 140,000 clones; approximately 90% of them were counted only once. About 16% of the sample comes from the top ten.

The paper as a whole reports these results and caveats: Conclusions about previously exposed vaccinees were limited because only six AZD1222 recipients were SARS-CoV-2 seropositive at baseline. Because no day 14 peak-response samples were available, the repertoires could be characterized only after the peak T cell response. CD4 TCRs associated with the vaccine covered the entire spike protein, and the dominant responses were in regions 160-218 and 743-854. The 56-69-year group was small, and its depth increase did not reach significance, likely because of low power. Reportedly, almost half of the unique spike-specific TCRs recognized epitopes lying outside the regions that are mutated in the B.1.351 and B.1.1.7 variants. Participants were mostly white British and included more females than males, and it was suggested by the authors that clonal diversity may have been underestimated. Spike-specific TCR breadth and depth rose significantly after two AZD1222 doses compared with day 0 and with MenACWY recipients.

With respect to this clone: Its antigen remains unidentified. No much larger clone is present one base from it, and per-base qualities are unavailable.

The CDR3, cysteine through phenylalanine, is 17 amino acids long. Only CDR3 DNA remains: 51 bases, in frame from the first base. Relative to germline, V is 1 base shorter and J is 3 bases shorter, with 18 bases between their ends. CDR1 and CDR2 are read off the germline V gene as SGHTA and FQGNSA. The clonotype was recovered from an adult in good health. The rearrangement combines TRBV7-2 with TRBJ1-2; the D segment could be TRBD1, given 5 matching bases. This specimen consisted of peripheral blood, obtained on day 0 of AZD1222 vaccination. The CDR3 protein sequence reads: CASSLVGPGVAHYGYTF. The nucleotide sequence reads as follows: TGTGCCAGCAGCTTAGTTGGGCCGGGGGTGGCTCACTATGGCTACACCTTC.